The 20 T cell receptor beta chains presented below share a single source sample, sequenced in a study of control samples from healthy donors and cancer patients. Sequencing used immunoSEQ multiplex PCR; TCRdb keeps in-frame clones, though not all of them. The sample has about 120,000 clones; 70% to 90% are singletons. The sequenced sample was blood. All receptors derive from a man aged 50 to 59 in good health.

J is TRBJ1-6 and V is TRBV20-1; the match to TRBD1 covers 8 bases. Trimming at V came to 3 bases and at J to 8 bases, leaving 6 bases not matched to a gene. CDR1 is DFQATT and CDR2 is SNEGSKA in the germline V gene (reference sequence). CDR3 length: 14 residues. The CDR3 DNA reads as TGCAGTGCTAGTTACAGGGGGAGGGATTCACCCCTCCACTTT. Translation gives CSASYRGRDSPLHF.

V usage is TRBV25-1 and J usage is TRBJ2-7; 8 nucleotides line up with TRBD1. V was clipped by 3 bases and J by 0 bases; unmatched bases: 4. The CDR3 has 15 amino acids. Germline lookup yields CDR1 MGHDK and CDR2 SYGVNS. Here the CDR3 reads CASSDPTGASYEQYF. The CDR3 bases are TGTGCCAGCAGTGACCCGACAGGGGCCTCCTACGAGCAGTACTTC.

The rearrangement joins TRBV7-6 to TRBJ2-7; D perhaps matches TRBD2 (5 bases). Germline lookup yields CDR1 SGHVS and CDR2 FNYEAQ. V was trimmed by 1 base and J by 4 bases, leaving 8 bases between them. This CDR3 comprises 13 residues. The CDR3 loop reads CASSLEGGYEQYF. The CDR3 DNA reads TGTGCCAGCAGCTTAGAGGGCGGGTACGAGCAGTACTTC.

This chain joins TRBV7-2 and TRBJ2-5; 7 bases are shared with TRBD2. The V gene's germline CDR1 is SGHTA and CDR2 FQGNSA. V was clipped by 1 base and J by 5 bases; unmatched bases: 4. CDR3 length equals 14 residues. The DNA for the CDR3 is TGTGCCAGCAGCTTAGGGGGGGGTCGGGAGACCCAGTACTTC. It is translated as CASSLGGGRETQYF.

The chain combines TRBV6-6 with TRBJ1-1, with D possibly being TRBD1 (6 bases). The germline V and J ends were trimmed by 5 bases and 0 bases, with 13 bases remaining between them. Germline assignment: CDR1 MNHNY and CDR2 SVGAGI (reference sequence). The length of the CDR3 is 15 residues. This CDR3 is CASSPTGFVNTEAFF. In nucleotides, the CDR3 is TGTGCCAGCAGTCCCACAGGGTTTGTGAACACTGAAGCTTTCTTT.

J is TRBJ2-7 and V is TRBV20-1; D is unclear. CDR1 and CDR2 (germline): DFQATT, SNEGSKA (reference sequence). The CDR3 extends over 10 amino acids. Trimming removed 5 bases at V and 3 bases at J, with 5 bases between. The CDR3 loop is CSAPFYEQYF. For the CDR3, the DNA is TGCAGTGCTCCGTTCTACGAGCAGTACTTC.

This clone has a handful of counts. The CDR3 nucleotides read TGCGCCAGCAGCCAAGGGGTCGGGGGAAAAACCTACGAGCAGTACTTC. Protein: CASSQGVGGKTYEQYF. The J gene is TRBJ2-7, the V gene TRBV4-3, with a possible D match to TRBD2 (6 bases). The CDR3 has 16 amino acids. The germline CDR1 and CDR2 sequences are LGHNA and YSLEER. Trimming took 1 base from V and 2 from J, leaving 15 bases between them.

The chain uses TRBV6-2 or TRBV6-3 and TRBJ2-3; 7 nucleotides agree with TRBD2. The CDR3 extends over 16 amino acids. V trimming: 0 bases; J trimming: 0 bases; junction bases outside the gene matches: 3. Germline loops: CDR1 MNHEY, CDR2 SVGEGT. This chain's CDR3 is CASSYSTSSSTDTQYF. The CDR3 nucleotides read TGTGCCAGCAGTTACTCGACTAGCTCTAGCACAGATACGCAGTATTTT.

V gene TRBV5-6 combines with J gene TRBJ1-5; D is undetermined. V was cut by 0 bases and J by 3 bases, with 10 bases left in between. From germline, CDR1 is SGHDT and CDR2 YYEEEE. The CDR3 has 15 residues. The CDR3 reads CASSLGYENNQPQHF. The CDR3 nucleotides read TGTGCCAGCAGCTTGGGTTACGAGAACAATCAGCCCCAGCATTTT.

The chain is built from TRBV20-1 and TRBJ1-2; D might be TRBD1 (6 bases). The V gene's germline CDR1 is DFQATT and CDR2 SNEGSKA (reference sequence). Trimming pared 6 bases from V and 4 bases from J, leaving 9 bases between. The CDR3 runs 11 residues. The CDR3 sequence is CSARQAYGYTF. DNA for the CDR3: TGCAGTGCGAGACAGGCCTATGGCTACACCTTC.

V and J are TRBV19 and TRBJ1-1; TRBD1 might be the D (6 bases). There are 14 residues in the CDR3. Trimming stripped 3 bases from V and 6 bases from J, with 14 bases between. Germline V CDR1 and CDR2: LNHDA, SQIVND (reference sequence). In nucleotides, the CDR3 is TGTGCCAGTAGTATCGGAGATAAGGGGGCTGAAGCTTTCTTT. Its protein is CASSIGDKGAEAFF.

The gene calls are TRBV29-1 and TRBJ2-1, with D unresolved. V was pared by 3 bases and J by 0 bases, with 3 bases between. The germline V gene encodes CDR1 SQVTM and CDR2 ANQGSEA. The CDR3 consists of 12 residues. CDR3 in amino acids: CSVDSSYNEQFF. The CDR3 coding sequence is TGCAGCGTTGACAGCTCCTACAATGAGCAGTTCTTC.

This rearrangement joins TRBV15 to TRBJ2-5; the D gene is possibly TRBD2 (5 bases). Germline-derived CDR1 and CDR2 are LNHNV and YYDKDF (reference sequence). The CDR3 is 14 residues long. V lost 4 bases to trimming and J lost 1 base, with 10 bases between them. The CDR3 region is CATSIPGVQETQYF. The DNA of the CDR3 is TGTGCCACCAGCATCCCCGGGGTCCAAGAGACCCAGTACTTC.

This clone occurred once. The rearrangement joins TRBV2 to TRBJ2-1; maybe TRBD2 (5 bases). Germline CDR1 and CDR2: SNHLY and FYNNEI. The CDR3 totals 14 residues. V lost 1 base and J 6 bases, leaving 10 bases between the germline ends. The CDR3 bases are TGTGCCAGCAGTGAAGATAGAGGGATCAATGAGCAGTTCTTC. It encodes CASSEDRGINEQFF.

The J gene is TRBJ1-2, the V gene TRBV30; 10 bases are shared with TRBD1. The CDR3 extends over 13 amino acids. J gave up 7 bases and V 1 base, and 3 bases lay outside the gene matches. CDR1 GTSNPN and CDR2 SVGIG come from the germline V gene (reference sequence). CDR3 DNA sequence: TGTGCCTGGAGTGAAGGGACAGGGGTTGGCTACACCTTC. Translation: CAWSEGTGVGYTF. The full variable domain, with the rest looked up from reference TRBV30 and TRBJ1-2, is SQTIHQWPATLVQPVGSPLSLECTVEGTSNPNLYWYRQAAGRGLQLLFYSVGIGQISSEVPQNLSASRPQDRQFILSSKKLLLSDSGFYLCAWSEGTGVGYTFGSGTRLTVV.

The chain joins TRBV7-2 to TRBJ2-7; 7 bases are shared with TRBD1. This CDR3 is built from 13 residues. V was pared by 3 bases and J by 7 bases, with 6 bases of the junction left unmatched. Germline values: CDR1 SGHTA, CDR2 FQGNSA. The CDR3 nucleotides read TGTGCCAGCAGCTTTACAGGGGTACGGGAGCAGTACTTC. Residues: CASSFTGVREQYF.

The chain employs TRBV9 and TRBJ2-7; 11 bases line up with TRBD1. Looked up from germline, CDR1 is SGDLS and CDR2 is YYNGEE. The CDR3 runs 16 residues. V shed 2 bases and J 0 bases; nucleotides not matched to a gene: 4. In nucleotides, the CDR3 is TGTGCCAGCAGCGTCGGGACAGGGGGACTCTCCTACGAGCAGTACTTC. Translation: CASSVGTGGLSYEQYF.

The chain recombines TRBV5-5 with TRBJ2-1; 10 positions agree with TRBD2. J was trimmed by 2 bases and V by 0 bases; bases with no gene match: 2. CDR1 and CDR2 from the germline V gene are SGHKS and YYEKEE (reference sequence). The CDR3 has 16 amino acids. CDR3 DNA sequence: TGTGCCAGCAGCTTGGCCCTAGCGGGGGCCTACAATGAGCAGTTCTTC. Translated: CASSLALAGAYNEQFF.

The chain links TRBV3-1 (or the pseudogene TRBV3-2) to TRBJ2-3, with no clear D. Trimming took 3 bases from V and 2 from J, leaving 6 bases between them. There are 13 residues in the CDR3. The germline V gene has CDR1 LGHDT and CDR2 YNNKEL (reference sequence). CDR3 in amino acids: CASSQMITDTQYF. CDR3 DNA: TGTGCCAGCAGCCAGATGATCACAGATACGCAGTATTTT.

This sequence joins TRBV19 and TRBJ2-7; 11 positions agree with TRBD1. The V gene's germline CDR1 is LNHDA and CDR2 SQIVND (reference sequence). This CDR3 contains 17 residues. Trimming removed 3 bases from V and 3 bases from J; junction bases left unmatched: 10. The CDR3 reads CASSMAVRDRGFYEQYF. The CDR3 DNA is TGTGCCAGTAGTATGGCAGTCCGGGACAGGGGGTTCTACGAGCAGTACTTC.